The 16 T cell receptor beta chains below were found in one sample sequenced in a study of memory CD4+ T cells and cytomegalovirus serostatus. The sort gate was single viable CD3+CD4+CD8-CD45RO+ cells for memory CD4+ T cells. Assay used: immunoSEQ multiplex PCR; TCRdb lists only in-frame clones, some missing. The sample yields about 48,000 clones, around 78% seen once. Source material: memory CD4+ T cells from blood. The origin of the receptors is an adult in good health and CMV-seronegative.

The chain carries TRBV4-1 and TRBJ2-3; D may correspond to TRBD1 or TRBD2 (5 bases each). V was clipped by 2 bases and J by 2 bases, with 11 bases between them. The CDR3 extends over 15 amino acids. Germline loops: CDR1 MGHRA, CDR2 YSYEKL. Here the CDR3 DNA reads TGCGCCAGCAGCCAATTGGTCGGGACCACAGATACGCAGTATTTT. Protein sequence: CASSQLVGTTDTQYF.

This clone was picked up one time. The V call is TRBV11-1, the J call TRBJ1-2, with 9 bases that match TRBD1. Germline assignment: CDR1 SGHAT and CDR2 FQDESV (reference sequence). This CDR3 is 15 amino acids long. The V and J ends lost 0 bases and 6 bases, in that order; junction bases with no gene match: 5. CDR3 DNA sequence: TGTGCCAGCAGCTTAGCCCGTGGGACAGGGAATGGCTACACCTTC. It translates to CASSLARGTGNGYTF.

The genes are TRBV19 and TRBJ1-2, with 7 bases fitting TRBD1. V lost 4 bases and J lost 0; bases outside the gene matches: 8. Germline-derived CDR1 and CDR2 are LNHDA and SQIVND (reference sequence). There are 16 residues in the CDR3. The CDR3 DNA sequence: TGTGCCAGTAGTACAAGACAGGGAATTCCTAACTATGGCTACACCTTC. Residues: CASSTRQGIPNYGYTF.

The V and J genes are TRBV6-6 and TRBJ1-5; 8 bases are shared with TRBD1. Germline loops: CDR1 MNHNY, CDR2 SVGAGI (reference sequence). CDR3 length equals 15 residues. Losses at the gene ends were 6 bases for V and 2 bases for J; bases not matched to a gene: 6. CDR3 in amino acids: CASSSGGAGNQPQHF. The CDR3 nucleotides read TGTGCCAGCAGCTCAGGGGGCGCCGGCAATCAGCCCCAGCATTTT.

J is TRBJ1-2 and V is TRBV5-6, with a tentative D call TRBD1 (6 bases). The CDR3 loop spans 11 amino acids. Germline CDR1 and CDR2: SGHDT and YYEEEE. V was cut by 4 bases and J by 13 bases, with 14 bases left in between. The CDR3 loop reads CASSLLSGATF. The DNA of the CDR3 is TGTGCCAGCAGCCTATTGTCGGGGGCCACCTTC. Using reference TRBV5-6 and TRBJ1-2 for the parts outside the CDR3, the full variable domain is DAGVTQSPTHLIKTRGQQVTLRCSPKSGHDTVSWYQQALGQGPQFIFQYYEEEERQRGNFPDRFSGHQFPNYSSELNVNALLLGDSALYLCASSLLSGATFGSGTRLTVV.

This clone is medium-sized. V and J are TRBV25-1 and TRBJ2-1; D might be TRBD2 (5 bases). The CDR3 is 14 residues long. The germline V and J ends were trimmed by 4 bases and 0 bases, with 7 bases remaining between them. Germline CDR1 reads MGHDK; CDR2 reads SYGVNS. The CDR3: CASSAGISYNEQFF. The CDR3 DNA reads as TGTGCCAGCAGTGCGGGGATCTCCTACAATGAGCAGTTCTTC.

DNA for the CDR3: TGTGCCAGCAGAGAACCGGGACAGGCTAATAGGATGAAGCAGTTCTTC. It codes for CASREPGQANRMKQFF. This rearrangement joins TRBV6-1 to TRBJ2-1, with 8 positions matching TRBD1. The V and J ends lost 6 bases and 11 bases, in that order; junction bases with no gene match: 18. The germline V gene has CDR1 MNHNS and CDR2 SASEGT. The CDR3 consists of 16 residues.

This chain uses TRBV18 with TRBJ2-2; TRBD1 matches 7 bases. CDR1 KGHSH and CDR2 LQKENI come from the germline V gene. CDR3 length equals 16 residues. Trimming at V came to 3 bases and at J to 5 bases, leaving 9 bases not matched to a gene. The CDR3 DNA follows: TGTGCCAGCTCACCCGCCTGGGACAGCTCGACCGGGGAGCTGTTTTTT. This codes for CASSPAWDSSTGELFF. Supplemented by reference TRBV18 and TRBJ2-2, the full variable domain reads NAGVMQNPRHLVRRRGQEARLRCSPMKGHSHVYWYRQLPEEGLKFMVYLQKENIIDESGMPKERFSAEFPKEGPSILRIQQVVRGDSAAYFCASSPAWDSSTGELFFGEGSRLTVL.

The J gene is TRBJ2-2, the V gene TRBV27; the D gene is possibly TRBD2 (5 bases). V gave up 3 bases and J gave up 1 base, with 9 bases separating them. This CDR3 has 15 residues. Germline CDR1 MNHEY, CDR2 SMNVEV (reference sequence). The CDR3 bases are TGTGCCAGCAGTTTTGGAGGCAGGAACACCGGGGAGCTGTTTTTT. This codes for CASSFGGRNTGELFF.

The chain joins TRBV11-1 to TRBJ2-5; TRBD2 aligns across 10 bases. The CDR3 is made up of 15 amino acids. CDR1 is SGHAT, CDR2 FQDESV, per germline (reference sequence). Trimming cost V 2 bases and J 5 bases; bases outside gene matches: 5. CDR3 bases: TGTGCCAGCAGCTTACTAGCGGGAGTAAGGGAGACCCAGTACTTC. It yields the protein CASSLLAGVRETQYF.

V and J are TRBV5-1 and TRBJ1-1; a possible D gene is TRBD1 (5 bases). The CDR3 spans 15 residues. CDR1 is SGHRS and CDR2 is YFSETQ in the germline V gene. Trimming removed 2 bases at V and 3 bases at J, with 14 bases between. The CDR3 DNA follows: TGCGCCAGCAGCTTAGGAGGGGTGGGATACACTGAAGCTTTCTTT. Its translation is CASSLGGVGYTEAFF.

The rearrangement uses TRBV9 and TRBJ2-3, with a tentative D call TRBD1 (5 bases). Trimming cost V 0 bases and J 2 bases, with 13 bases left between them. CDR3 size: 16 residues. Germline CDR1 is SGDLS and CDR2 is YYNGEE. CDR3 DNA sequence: TGTGCCAGCAGCGTAGTTGGGGCGGAGCTCACAGATACGCAGTATTTT. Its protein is CASSVVGAELTDTQYF.

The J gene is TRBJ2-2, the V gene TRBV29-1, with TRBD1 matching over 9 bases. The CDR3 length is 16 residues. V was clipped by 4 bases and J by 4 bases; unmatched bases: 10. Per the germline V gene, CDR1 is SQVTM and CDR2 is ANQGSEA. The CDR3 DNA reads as TGCAGCGTTGCCCAGACAGGGGGAAGCGGCACCGGGGAGCTGTTTTTT. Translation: CSVAQTGGSGTGELFF.

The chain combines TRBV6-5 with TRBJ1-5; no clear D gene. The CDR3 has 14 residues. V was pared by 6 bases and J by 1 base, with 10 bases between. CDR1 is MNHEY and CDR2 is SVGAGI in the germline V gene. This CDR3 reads CASRPGVSNQPQHF. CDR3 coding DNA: TGTGCCAGCAGGCCCGGGGTAAGCAATCAGCCCCAGCATTTT.

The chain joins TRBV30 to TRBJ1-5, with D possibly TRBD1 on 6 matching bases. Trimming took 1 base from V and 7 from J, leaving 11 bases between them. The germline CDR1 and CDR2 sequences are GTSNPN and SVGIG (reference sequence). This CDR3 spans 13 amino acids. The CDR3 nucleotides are TGTGCCTGGAGTGAAGGGGGGAACCAGCCCCAGCATTTT. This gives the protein CAWSEGGNQPQHF. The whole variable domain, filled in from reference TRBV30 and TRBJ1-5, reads SQTIHQWPATLVQPVGSPLSLECTVEGTSNPNLYWYRQAAGRGLQLLFYSVGIGQISSEVPQNLSASRPQDRQFILSSKKLLLSDSGFYLCAWSEGGNQPQHFGDGTRLSIL.

This CDR3 reads CASSQVKGLPYEQYF. CDR3 nucleotides: TGTGCCAGCAGCCAAGTCAAGGGCCTTCCTTACGAGCAGTACTTC. The chain employs TRBV14 and TRBJ2-7; D not resolved. CDR1 and CDR2 (germline): SGHDN, FVKESK. The CDR3 runs 15 residues. Trimming stripped 1 base from V and 4 bases from J, with 14 bases between. The full variable domain, its missing parts supplied by reference TRBV14 and TRBJ2-7, is EAGVTQFPSHSVIEKGQTVTLRCDPISGHDNLYWYRRVMGKEIKFLLHFVKESKQDESGMPNNRFLAERTGGTYSTLKVQPAELEDSGVYFCASSQVKGLPYEQYFGPGTRLTVT.